In this sample, the clone carrying this TCR beta chain turned up once. This entry belongs to a study of control samples from healthy donors and cancer patients. The protocol was immunoSEQ multiplex PCR, while the TCRdb copy is restricted to in-frame clones and leaves out a portion. This sample carries 95,000 to 150,000 clones, approximately 88% of them seen once, and the ten largest clones take around 3.5%. Deletions cut 4 bases from V and 4 bases from J, with 10 bases between. The CDR3 is 13 residues long. The germline gives CDR1 SGHAT, CDR2 FQNNGV. Sequenced: blood. This receptor was obtained from a man aged 40-55 years in good health. V is TRBV11-2 and J is TRBJ1-1; maybe TRBD1 (5 bases). CDR3 sequence (DNA): TGTGCCAGCAGCTCCCAGGGTGGCACTGAAGCTTTCTTT. Protein product: CASSSQGGTEAFF.